This entry concerns a single T cell receptor beta chain. The antigen remains unidentified. The data originate from a study of shared clonotypes between healthy human individuals. Partitioning of CD4+ cells yielded a CD45RA+ naive subset and a CD45RA-negative memory subset. Measured with immunoSEQ multiplex PCR; TCRdb has only the in-frame clones, and not every one. The top ten clones hold about 0.37% of a sample with 2.3 million or so clones, 93% of them seen once. Study-wide findings and caveats: Clonotypes that were shared across four donors made up around 5% of naive CD4 clonotypes.

This CDR3 comprises 14 residues. V lost 3 bases and J lost 1, with 10 bases in between. Per the germline V gene, CDR1 is ENHRY and CDR2 is SYGVKD. The clonotype was recovered from a man between 18 and 29 years old in good health. Some clones in this sample may be carry-over from other donors' samples. The rearrangement joins TRBV10-3 to TRBJ2-7; D gene uncertain. Sequenced sample: naive CD4+ T cells from PBMCs. The subset was: CD45RA+ positively selected. In nucleotides, the CDR3 is TGTGCCATCAGTGATGTGTCTGTGTCCTACGAGCAGTACTTC. As protein: CAISDVSVSYEQYF.